This record covers a single TCR beta chain. Its target is unknown. This entry is derived from a study of T-cell memory formation after mild COVID-19. General study findings and limits: Clones contracting across day 15 to 85 had a balanced CD4/CD8 profile; later expanding clones leaned CD4+. Those CD4+ clones that contracted were mainly in CM and EM (CD8+ ones in EMRA). Proof of SARS-CoV-2 specificity was absent for the second-wave clones that crested on day 37.

5'RACE with constant-segment primers yielded barcoded, UMI-tagged TCR alpha and TCR beta cDNA libraries. TCRdb fed the 5' RACE reads into MiXCR, producing one record per CDR3 protein. The sample shows about 400,000 distinct CDR3 sequences, about 22% of them seen only once. Germline lookup yields CDR1 MDHEN and CDR2 SYDVKM. CDR3 size: 14 residues. V lost 7 bases to trimming and J lost 2 bases, with 15 bases between them. Material for sequencing was PBMCs or a T cell subset sorted from them (not recorded which). This sequence was found in an adult woman who had mild COVID-19 (a few samples of this study predate the infection). Cell type and time point are not known. The genes are TRBV28 and TRBJ2-7, with a tentative D call TRBD1 (6 bases). The CDR3 here is CASTRGSGAYEQYF. CDR3 DNA sequence: TGTGCCAGCACCCGCGGGTCAGGGGCCTACGAGCAGTACTTC.